The sequence of this TCR beta chain was determined in a study of T cells in localized non-small cell lung cancer. Germline V CDR1 and CDR2: MDHEN, SYDVKM. Trimming took 10 bases from V and 3 from J; bases not matched to a gene: 6. CDR3 length: 14 residues. This clone has only one observation. The protocol was immunoSEQ multiplex PCR, while the TCRdb copy is restricted to in-frame clones and leaves out a portion. The sample has under 100,000 clones, approximately 90% seen once. Source: peripheral blood, taken before any cancer treatment. The clonotype was recovered from a woman between 35 and 75 years old with stage I squamous cell lung carcinoma. J is TRBJ2-2 and V is TRBV28, with 9 bases lining up with TRBD1. This chain's CDR3 is CATYRGLDTGELFF. The CDR3 DNA is TGTGCCACCTACAGGGGGCTCGACACCGGGGAGCTGTTTTTT.